Listed below are T cell receptor beta chains from one sample, sequenced in a study of blood T cell repertoires in COVID-19. TCRdb's copy holds only in-frame clones and misses some; the assay was immunoSEQ multiplex PCR. The sample holds about 250,000 clones, roughly 86% seen once. Specimen: peripheral blood. The origin of the receptors is a woman between 55 and 75 years old who had recovered from COVID-19. The CDR3 runs from the conserved cysteine through the conserved F or W. Each record gives: D gene, V gene, clone size, J gene, CDR3 DNA, CDR3 protein. A D gene is named only where the DNA matches it firmly. Where a row states a size, it is once, few, many or the class of an expanded clone; other rows omit it.

D gene: NA; V gene: TRBV4-2; clone size: NA; J gene: TRBJ1-1; CDR3 DNA: TGTGCCAGCAGCCAAGCTCCGGGACAATCGAACACTGAAGCTTTCTTT; CDR3 protein: CASSQAPGQSNTEAFF
D gene: NA; V gene: TRBV15; clone size: NA; J gene: TRBJ1-5; CDR3 DNA: TGTGCCACCAGCAGAGATCTCCAGGCCCAGCATTTT; CDR3 protein: CATSRDLQAQHF
D gene: NA; V gene: TRBV20-1; clone size: NA; J gene: TRBJ2-7; CDR3 DNA: TGCAGTGCTAGTAGACTGATCTACGAGCAGTACTTC; CDR3 protein: CSASRLIYEQYF
D gene: TRBD2; V gene: TRBV6-6; clone size: NA; J gene: TRBJ2-1; CDR3 DNA: TGTGCCAGCAGTTACATAGCGGGGGGCGGCAATGAGCAGTTCTTC; CDR3 protein: CASSYIAGGGNEQFF
D gene: NA; V gene: TRBV5-1; clone size: NA; J gene: TRBJ2-1; CDR3 DNA: TGCGCCAGCAGCTCGGACATAGCCTACAATGAGCAGTTCTTC; CDR3 protein: CASSSDIAYNEQFF
D gene: TRBD1; V gene: TRBV28; clone size: NA; J gene: TRBJ1-6; CDR3 DNA: TGTGCCAGCAGTCCATCAGGGGGTGGCCATTCACCCCTCCACTTT; CDR3 protein: CASSPSGGGHSPLHF
D gene: TRBD1; V gene: TRBV10-2; clone size: NA; J gene: TRBJ1-5; CDR3 DNA: TGCGCCAGCAGTGAGGTGGGACAGGGAAATCAGCCCCAGCATTTT; CDR3 protein: CASSEVGQGNQPQHF
D gene: NA; V gene: TRBV7-9; clone size: NA; J gene: TRBJ1-2; CDR3 DNA: TGTGCCAGCAGCTTAGATTCGGGTGCCTACTACACCTTC; CDR3 protein: CASSLDSGAYYTF
D gene: TRBD1; V gene: TRBV28; clone size: NA; J gene: TRBJ1-4; CDR3 DNA: TGTGCCAGCAGTTCTCCGGGACAGGATGAAAAACTGTTTTTT; CDR3 protein: CASSSPGQDEKLFF
D gene: NA; V gene: TRBV11-3; clone size: NA; J gene: TRBJ2-2; CDR3 DNA: TGTGCCAGCAGTTTGGGGCAAACCGGGGAGCTGTTTTTT; CDR3 protein: CASSLGQTGELFF
D gene: TRBD1; V gene: TRBV19; clone size: NA; J gene: TRBJ1-5; CDR3 DNA: TGTGCCACTCAAGGAGACAGGGTTGGAGGAACTAGCAATCAGCCCCAGCATTTT; CDR3 protein: CATQGDRVGGTSNQPQHF
D gene: TRBD2; V gene: TRBV19; clone size: NA; J gene: TRBJ2-7; CDR3 DNA: TGTGCCAGTAGTATCGTAGCGGGGGGGCTTGACGAGCAGTACTTC; CDR3 protein: CASSIVAGGLDEQYF
D gene: NA; V gene: TRBV6-5; clone size: NA; J gene: TRBJ1-5; CDR3 DNA: TGTGCCAGCAGCCCCCAGGGCAATCAGCCCCAGCATTTT; CDR3 protein: CASSPQGNQPQHF
D gene: TRBD1; V gene: TRBV19; clone size: NA; J gene: TRBJ1-5; CDR3 DNA: TGTGCCAGTAGTCCTACAGGGGAGAGCAATCAGCCCCAGCATTTT; CDR3 protein: CASSPTGESNQPQHF
D gene: NA; V gene: TRBV5-1; clone size: NA; J gene: TRBJ1-5; CDR3 DNA: TGCGCCAGCAGCGACTTACCCGGAGGGCCCCAGCATTTT; CDR3 protein: CASSDLPGGPQHF
D gene: TRBD1; V gene: TRBV5-1; clone size: NA; J gene: TRBJ1-2; CDR3 DNA: TGCGCCAGCAGCTTGGGGCAGGGGGCAGTTGGCTACACCTTC; CDR3 protein: CASSLGQGAVGYTF
D gene: TRBD1; V gene: TRBV5-1; clone size: NA; J gene: TRBJ1-2; CDR3 DNA: TGCGCCAGCAGCTTCCGTCCAGGGGGCTATGGCTACACCTTC; CDR3 protein: CASSFRPGGYGYTF
D gene: NA; V gene: TRBV19; clone size: NA; J gene: TRBJ1-2; CDR3 DNA: TGTGCCAGTAGTGGCGGGGGAACTAACTATGGCTACACCTTC; CDR3 protein: CASSGGGTNYGYTF
D gene: TRBD1; V gene: TRBV5-1; clone size: NA; J gene: TRBJ1-6; CDR3 DNA: TGCGCCAGCAGTTTGACAGGGAGTTCCTATAATTCACCCCTCCACTTT; CDR3 protein: CASSLTGSSYNSPLHF
D gene: NA; V gene: TRBV6-5; clone size: NA; J gene: TRBJ1-4; CDR3 DNA: TGTGCCAGCAGACCTACGGGTCTTGGAAAACTGTTTTTT; CDR3 protein: CASRPTGLGKLFF
D gene: NA; V gene: TRBV18; clone size: NA; J gene: TRBJ1-4; CDR3 DNA: TGTGCCAGCTCACCAGCGAGCATCTCTGAAAAACTGTTTTTT; CDR3 protein: CASSPASISEKLFF
D gene: NA; V gene: TRBV3-1/TRBV3-2; clone size: NA; J gene: TRBJ1-2; CDR3 DNA: TGTGCCAGCAGCCAAGGGGTCCCGACAGCTAACTATGGCTACACCTTC; CDR3 protein: CASSQGVPTANYGYTF
D gene: TRBD1; V gene: TRBV27; clone size: NA; J gene: TRBJ1-1; CDR3 DNA: TGTGCCAGCAGTTTTGGGGGGACAGGGGGGAGAGGCACTGAAGCTTTCTTT; CDR3 protein: CASSFGGTGGRGTEAFF
D gene: TRBD1; V gene: TRBV6-6; clone size: once; J gene: TRBJ1-3; CDR3 DNA: TGTGCCAGCAGTACCGGGACAGGGCTCATCACCATATATTTT; CDR3 protein: CASSTGTGLITIYF
D gene: TRBD1; V gene: TRBV7-7; clone size: NA; J gene: TRBJ2-2; CDR3 DNA: TGTGCTAGCAGCTTAAACAGGGGGCCCGGGGAGCTGTTTTTT; CDR3 protein: CASSLNRGPGELFF
D gene: NA; V gene: TRBV21-1; clone size: NA; J gene: TRBJ2-3; CDR3 DNA: TGTGCCAGCAGCACCAGACTAGGGAACGCAGATACGCAGTATTTT; CDR3 protein: CASSTRLGNADTQYF
D gene: NA; V gene: TRBV5-1; clone size: NA; J gene: TRBJ1-4; CDR3 DNA: TGCGCCAGCAGCCCCGGGGATGTACGAAATGAAAAACTGTTTTTT; CDR3 protein: CASSPGDVRNEKLFF
D gene: NA; V gene: TRBV28; clone size: NA; J gene: TRBJ1-6; CDR3 DNA: TGTGCCAGCAGTCTCCTGACTTATTTCTATAATTCACCCCTCCACTTT; CDR3 protein: CASSLLTYFYNSPLHF
D gene: TRBD1; V gene: TRBV2; clone size: NA; J gene: TRBJ2-3; CDR3 DNA: TGTGCCAGCACCCGACAGGGGGCCATCACAGATACGCAGTATTTT; CDR3 protein: CASTRQGAITDTQYF
D gene: TRBD1; V gene: TRBV7-9; clone size: NA; J gene: TRBJ1-6; CDR3 DNA: TGTGCCAGCAGCTTAAGGAGGGGACAGGGCTTTTCACCCCTCCACTTT; CDR3 protein: CASSLRRGQGFSPLHF
D gene: TRBD1; V gene: TRBV5-1; clone size: few; J gene: TRBJ1-1; CDR3 DNA: TGCGCCAGCAGCATCGGGACAGCGAACACTGAAGCTTTCTTT; CDR3 protein: CASSIGTANTEAFF
D gene: TRBD1; V gene: TRBV19; clone size: NA; J gene: TRBJ1-5; CDR3 DNA: TGTGCCAGTAGTTCAACCGGGACAGGGGGTAGTCAGCCCCAGCATTTT; CDR3 protein: CASSSTGTGGSQPQHF
D gene: NA; V gene: TRBV14; clone size: NA; J gene: TRBJ2-2; CDR3 DNA: TGTGCCAGCAGCCAAAACAGGGCGAACACCGGGGAGCTGTTTTTT; CDR3 protein: CASSQNRANTGELFF
D gene: TRBD1; V gene: TRBV11-3; clone size: few; J gene: TRBJ1-6; CDR3 DNA: TGTGCCAGCAGTTCCGGACAGGTGGATTCACCCCTCCACTTT; CDR3 protein: CASSSGQVDSPLHF
D gene: TRBD1; V gene: TRBV6-5; clone size: NA; J gene: TRBJ1-2; CDR3 DNA: TGTGCCAGCAGAACGACAGGGTCTGGCTATGGCTACACCTTC; CDR3 protein: CASRTTGSGYGYTF
D gene: TRBD2; V gene: TRBV5-1; clone size: NA; J gene: TRBJ2-3; CDR3 DNA: TGCGCCAGCAGTCGCGGCGGGGGGGCTAGCACAGATACGCAGTATTTT; CDR3 protein: CASSRGGGASTDTQYF
D gene: NA; V gene: TRBV2; clone size: NA; J gene: TRBJ1-5; CDR3 DNA: TGTGCCAGCAGTAAGACTAGGTTCGGTAGCAATCAGCCCCAGCATTTT; CDR3 protein: CASSKTRFGSNQPQHF
D gene: NA; V gene: TRBV3-1/TRBV3-2; clone size: NA; J gene: TRBJ2-3; CDR3 DNA: TGTGCCAGCAGCCAAAGCAGCGGCTGGAGACTCACAGATACGCAGTATTTT; CDR3 protein: CASSQSSGWRLTDTQYF
D gene: NA; V gene: TRBV29-1; clone size: NA; J gene: TRBJ1-3; CDR3 DNA: TGCAGCGTCGGAGGGCGTCGTTCCGGAAACACCATATATTTT; CDR3 protein: CSVGGRRSGNTIYF
D gene: NA; V gene: TRBV3-1/TRBV3-2; clone size: few; J gene: TRBJ2-2; CDR3 DNA: TGTGCCAGCACCCCCCGGACAGACACCGGGGAGCTGTTTTTT; CDR3 protein: CASTPRTDTGELFF
D gene: TRBD1; V gene: TRBV4-1; clone size: NA; J gene: TRBJ2-7; CDR3 DNA: TGCGCCAGCAGCCAAGTTGGGACAGTCCCCTACGAGCAGTACTTC; CDR3 protein: CASSQVGTVPYEQYF
D gene: TRBD1; V gene: TRBV10-3; clone size: NA; J gene: TRBJ2-2; CDR3 DNA: TGTGCCATCAATCAGGGGGCGGTGGGGGAGCTGTTTTTT; CDR3 protein: CAINQGAVGELFF
D gene: NA; V gene: TRBV3-1/TRBV3-2; clone size: once; J gene: TRBJ2-3; CDR3 DNA: TGTGCCAGCAGCCAGACCCGACGGGGGATAGATACGCAGTATTTT; CDR3 protein: CASSQTRRGIDTQYF
D gene: TRBD2; V gene: TRBV5-1; clone size: NA; J gene: TRBJ2-7; CDR3 DNA: TGCGCCAGCAGCTTGGCGCTAGCGGGGGGTACCTACGAGCAGTACTTC; CDR3 protein: CASSLALAGGTYEQYF
D gene: TRBD1; V gene: TRBV12-3/TRBV12-4; clone size: NA; J gene: TRBJ1-1; CDR3 DNA: TGTGCCAGGGGTGAGACAGGGGTACCTGAAGCTTTCTTT; CDR3 protein: CARGETGVPEAFF
D gene: NA; V gene: TRBV7-2; clone size: NA; J gene: TRBJ2-2; CDR3 DNA: TGTGCCAGCAGCTTATTCCCAAACACCGGGGAGCTGTTTTTT; CDR3 protein: CASSLFPNTGELFF
D gene: TRBD1; V gene: TRBV28; clone size: NA; J gene: TRBJ1-5; CDR3 DNA: TGTGCCAGCCGCCCCGACAGGGGTCCTTATCAGCCCCAGCATTTT; CDR3 protein: CASRPDRGPYQPQHF
D gene: TRBD2; V gene: TRBV4-1; clone size: NA; J gene: TRBJ2-5; CDR3 DNA: TGCGCCAGCAGCCTAGGCTCAGCGGGGGGGCCATCAGGAGACCAGTACTTC; CDR3 protein: CASSLGSAGGPSGDQYF
D gene: TRBD1; V gene: TRBV5-1; clone size: NA; J gene: TRBJ1-1; CDR3 DNA: TGCGCCAGCAGCTTGGTACTAGGGGGCGAGACTGAAGCTTTCTTT; CDR3 protein: CASSLVLGGETEAFF
D gene: NA; V gene: TRBV5-1; clone size: NA; J gene: TRBJ2-7; CDR3 DNA: TGCGCCAGCAGCTTGGTTTCAGGCCAAGTCTACGAGCAGTACTTC; CDR3 protein: CASSLVSGQVYEQYF
D gene: TRBD1; V gene: TRBV2; clone size: NA; J gene: TRBJ1-5; CDR3 DNA: TGTGCCAGCAGCGGTCCGGGACAGGGGTATCAGCCCCAGCATTTT; CDR3 protein: CASSGPGQGYQPQHF
D gene: NA; V gene: TRBV6-4; clone size: NA; J gene: TRBJ2-2; CDR3 DNA: TGTGCCAGCAGTGATAGTAGCTACCCAACCGGGGAGCTGTTTTTT; CDR3 protein: CASSDSSYPTGELFF
D gene: NA; V gene: TRBV5-1; clone size: NA; J gene: TRBJ1-6; CDR3 DNA: TGCGCCAGCAGCTTCGTCCCAGGGGATGCAGCATCACCCCTCCACTTT; CDR3 protein: CASSFVPGDAASPLHF
D gene: NA; V gene: TRBV3-1/TRBV3-2; clone size: NA; J gene: TRBJ1-6; CDR3 DNA: TGTGCCAGCAGCCAAGTAAATAATTCACCCCTCCACTTT; CDR3 protein: CASSQVNNSPLHF
D gene: TRBD1; V gene: TRBV27; clone size: few; J gene: TRBJ1-2; CDR3 DNA: TGTGCCAGCAGTTTAATATTGGCAGGGGGCACGGGGGGCTACACCTTC; CDR3 protein: CASSLILAGGTGGYTF
D gene: TRBD1; V gene: TRBV28; clone size: NA; J gene: TRBJ2-2; CDR3 DNA: TGTGCCAGCATTCGGGACAGGGGGGGATTGACCGGGGAGCTGTTTTTT; CDR3 protein: CASIRDRGGLTGELFF
D gene: NA; V gene: TRBV18; clone size: NA; J gene: TRBJ2-3; CDR3 DNA: TGTGCCAGCTCACCACAAGGGGGAGCAGATACGCAGTATTTT; CDR3 protein: CASSPQGGADTQYF
D gene: TRBD1; V gene: TRBV9; clone size: NA; J gene: TRBJ1-1; CDR3 DNA: TGTGCCAGCAGCGTAGGGGGACAGGGGGCGCGCACTGAAGCTTTCTTT; CDR3 protein: CASSVGGQGARTEAFF
D gene: NA; V gene: TRBV19; clone size: few; J gene: TRBJ1-1; CDR3 DNA: TGTGCCAGTAGTACGAGACAAGAGAACACTGAAGCTTTCTTT; CDR3 protein: CASSTRQENTEAFF